These 13 T cell receptor beta chains came from one sample sequenced in a study of shared clonotypes between healthy human individuals. The method was immunoSEQ multiplex PCR; TCRdb's version includes in-frame clones alone and lacks a portion of them. The table shows fewer than 1.8 million clones, with about 98.5% occurring only once. The sample was naive CD4+ T cells sorted from blood. The subset: CD45RA+ positively selected. These receptors originate from a man aged 30 to 45 in good health.

J is TRBJ2-7 and V is TRBV18, with 12 positions matching TRBD2. V trimming: 0 bases; J trimming: 4 bases; junction bases outside the gene matches: 4. The germline gives CDR1 KGHSH, CDR2 LQKENI. CDR3 length: 16 residues. CDR3 sequence (DNA): TGTGCCAGCTCACCACCACTAGCGGGAGGAAAGTACGAGCAGTACTTC. It translates to CASSPPLAGGKYEQYF. The variable domain in full, with the rest retrieved from reference TRBV18 and TRBJ2-7, is NAGVMQNPRHLVRRRGQEARLRCSPMKGHSHVYWYRQLPEEGLKFMVYLQKENIIDESGMPKERFSAEFPKEGPSILRIQQVVRGDSAAYFCASSPPLAGGKYEQYFGPGTRLTVT.

The rearrangement uses TRBV2 and TRBJ2-7; D gene unclear. The CDR3 is 12 amino acids. With 6 bases removed from V and 3 bases from J, the gap between germline ends came to 9 bases. The germline gives CDR1 SNHLY, CDR2 FYNNEI. The CDR3 region has the DNA TGTGCCAGCAGCAACGGTGGCTACGAGCAGTACTTC. This gives the protein CASSNGGYEQYF.

The chain links TRBV6-5 to TRBJ2-7; D remains ambiguous. Germline V gene lookup returns CDR1 MNHEY and CDR2 SVGAGI. The CDR3 length is 14 residues. Trimming took 0 bases from V and 6 from J, leaving 12 bases between them. Written as DNA, the CDR3 is TGTGCCAGCAGTTACTCGACCAGAACGAGCGAGCAGTACTTC. Its protein is CASSYSTRTSEQYF.

The CDR3 region is CASSMYGSQETQYF. CDR3 in DNA: TGTGCCAGCAGTATGTATGGAAGCCAAGAGACCCAGTACTTC. The chain has TRBV27 and TRBJ2-5; D not certain. Germline V gives CDR1 MNHEY, CDR2 SMNVEV (reference sequence). The germline V and J ends were trimmed by 5 bases and 1 base, with 11 bases remaining between them. The CDR3 spans 14 residues.

The chain combines TRBV7-9 with TRBJ1-2; D unresolved. The CDR3 is 13 amino acids. CDR1 and CDR2 from the germline V gene are SEHNR and FQNEAQ (reference sequence). The V end lost 3 bases, the J end lost 3 bases, and 8 bases lay between the germline ends. The CDR3 DNA reads as TGTGCCAGCAGCTTGACACAAGACTATGGCTACACCTTC. Translation: CASSLTQDYGYTF.

The gene calls are TRBV7-8 and TRBJ2-2; D remains ambiguous. V lost 1 base and J 6 bases, leaving 12 bases between the germline ends. CDR1 and CDR2 (germline): SGHVS, FQNEAQ. This CDR3 spans 15 amino acids. The CDR3 is CASSLGRIGPGELFF. In DNA form, the CDR3 reads TGTGCCAGCAGCTTAGGGCGTATTGGCCCCGGGGAGCTGTTTTTT.

With respect to this clone: The sample has other DNA sequences that encode this CDR3 too. The rearrangement joins TRBV11-2 to TRBJ2-2, with 13 positions matching TRBD2. The junction had 2 bases not matched to a gene; V was cut back by 5 bases and J by 5 bases. CDR3 length: 15 residues. Germline-derived CDR1 and CDR2 are SGHAT and FQNNGV. CDR3 in amino acids: CASSPGLAGTGELFF. The CDR3 DNA reads as TGTGCCAGCAGCCCGGGACTAGCGGGAACCGGGGAGCTGTTTTTT.

The chain uses TRBV7-9 and TRBJ2-3, with D possibly matching TRBD1 (10 bases). The V gene's germline CDR1 is SEHNR and CDR2 FQNEAQ (reference sequence). This CDR3 spans 19 amino acids. Trimming stripped 3 bases from V and 2 bases from J, with 24 bases between. This CDR3 is CASSLGQGKTSGPTDTQYF. In DNA form, the CDR3 reads TGTGCCAGCAGCTTGGGACAGGGGAAGACTAGCGGCCCCACAGATACGCAGTATTTT.

V gene TRBV9 combines with J gene TRBJ2-7; no firm D call. CDR3 length: 15 residues. The germline V gene has CDR1 SGDLS and CDR2 YYNGEE. The germline V and J ends were trimmed by 0 bases and 2 bases, with 12 bases remaining between them. The DNA for the CDR3 is TGTGCCAGCAGCGTAGGTGGGGATTTAGCCTACGAGCAGTACTTC. This codes for CASSVGGDLAYEQYF.

This chain joins TRBV30 and TRBJ1-2, with D possibly being TRBD1 (6 bases). Trimming cost V 4 bases and J 10 bases, with 16 bases left between them. The germline gives CDR1 GTSNPN, CDR2 SVGIG (reference sequence). This CDR3 is 12 amino acids long. The CDR3 here is CAWTGVVTDYTF. The CDR3 DNA reads TGTGCCTGGACAGGGGTAGTGACTGACTACACCTTC.

The V gene is TRBV6-1, the J gene TRBJ1-1; possibly TRBD1 for D (5 bases). V was clipped by 2 bases and J by 7 bases, with 17 bases between them. The CDR3 extends over 15 amino acids. CDR1 and CDR2 (germline): MNHNS, SASEGT. CDR3: CASSEMRVFRGEAFF. The CDR3 DNA follows: TGTGCCAGCAGTGAAATGCGGGTTTTTAGGGGTGAAGCTTTCTTT.

V and J are TRBV2 and TRBJ2-5; tentatively, D is TRBD2 (6 bases). V shed 6 bases and J shed 5 bases, with 16 bases lying between them. The CDR3 runs to 14 residues. CDR1 SNHLY and CDR2 FYNNEI come from the germline V gene. The CDR3 region has the DNA TGTGCCAGCAGGGAGCTAGCGATGGGGGAGACCCAGTACTTC. Protein product: CASRELAMGETQYF.

J is TRBJ2-1 and V is TRBV2, with D possibly matching TRBD2 (6 bases). V was cut by 3 bases and J by 4 bases, with 13 bases left in between. In germline, CDR1 is SNHLY, CDR2 FYNNEI. The CDR3 is 15 amino acids. Here the CDR3 reads CASSDDGSRYNEQFF. CDR3 bases: TGTGCCAGCAGTGATGACGGGAGCAGGTACAATGAGCAGTTCTTC.